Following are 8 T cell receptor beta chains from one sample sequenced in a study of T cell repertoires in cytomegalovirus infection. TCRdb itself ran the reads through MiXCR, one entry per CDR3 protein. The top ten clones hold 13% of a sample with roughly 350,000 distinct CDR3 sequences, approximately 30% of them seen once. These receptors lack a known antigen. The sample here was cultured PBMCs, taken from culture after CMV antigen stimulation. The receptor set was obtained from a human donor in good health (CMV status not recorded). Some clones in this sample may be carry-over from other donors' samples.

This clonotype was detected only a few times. The CDR3 nucleotides read TGTGCCAGCAGTAGAAGGACAGGGGGCACTGAAGCTTTCTTT. This translates into CASSRRTGGTEAFF. This rearrangement joins TRBV6-2 or TRBV6-3 to TRBJ1-1; 10 nucleotides align to TRBD1. The germline gives CDR1 MNHEY, CDR2 SVGEGT. With V trimmed by 5 bases and J by 4 bases, 4 bases remained unmatched. There are 14 residues in the CDR3.

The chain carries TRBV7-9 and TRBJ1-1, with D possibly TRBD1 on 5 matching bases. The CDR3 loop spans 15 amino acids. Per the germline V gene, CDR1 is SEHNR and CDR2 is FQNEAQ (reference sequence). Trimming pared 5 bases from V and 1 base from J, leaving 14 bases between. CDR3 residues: CASSPPRVPNTEAFF. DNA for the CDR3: TGTGCCAGCAGCCCCCCCAGGGTCCCGAACACTGAAGCTTTCTTT.

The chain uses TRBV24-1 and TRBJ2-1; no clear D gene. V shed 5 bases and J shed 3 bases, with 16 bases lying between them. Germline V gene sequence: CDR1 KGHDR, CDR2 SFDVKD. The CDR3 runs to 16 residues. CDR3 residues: CATSAPRGSFYNEQFF. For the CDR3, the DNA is TGTGCCACCAGTGCCCCCCGAGGATCCTTCTACAATGAGCAGTTCTTC.

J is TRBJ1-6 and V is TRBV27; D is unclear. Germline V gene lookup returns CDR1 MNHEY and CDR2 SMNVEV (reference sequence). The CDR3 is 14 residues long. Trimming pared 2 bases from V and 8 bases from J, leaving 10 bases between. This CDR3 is CASSLMERHSPLHF. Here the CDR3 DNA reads TGTGCCAGCAGTTTAATGGAAAGGCATTCACCCCTCCACTTT.

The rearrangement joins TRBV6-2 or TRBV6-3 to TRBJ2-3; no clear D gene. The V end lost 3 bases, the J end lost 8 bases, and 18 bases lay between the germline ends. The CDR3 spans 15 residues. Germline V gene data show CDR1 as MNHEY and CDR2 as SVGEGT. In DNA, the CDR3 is TGTGCCAGCAGTTATGGCCTGGAAGATGTCGTTACGCAGTATTTT. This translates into CASSYGLEDVVTQYF.

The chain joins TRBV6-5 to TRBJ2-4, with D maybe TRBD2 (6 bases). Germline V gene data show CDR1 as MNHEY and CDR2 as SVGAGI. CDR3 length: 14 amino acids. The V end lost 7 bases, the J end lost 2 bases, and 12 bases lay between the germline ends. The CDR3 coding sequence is TGTGCCAGCACCCCAACTAGCCCCAAAAACATTCAGTACTTC. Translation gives CASTPTSPKNIQYF.

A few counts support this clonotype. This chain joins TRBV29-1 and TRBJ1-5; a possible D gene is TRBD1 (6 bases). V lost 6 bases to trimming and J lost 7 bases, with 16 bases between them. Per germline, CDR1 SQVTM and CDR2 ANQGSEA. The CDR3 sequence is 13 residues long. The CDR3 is CSVGTQGRQPQHF. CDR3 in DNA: TGCAGCGTAGGCACACAGGGAAGGCAGCCCCAGCATTTT. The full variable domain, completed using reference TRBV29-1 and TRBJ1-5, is SAVISQKPSRDICQRGTSLTIQCQVDSQVTMMFWYRQQPGQSLTLIATANQGSEATYESGFVIDKFPISRPNLTFSTLTVSNMSPEDSSIYLCSVGTQGRQPQHFGDGTRLSIL.

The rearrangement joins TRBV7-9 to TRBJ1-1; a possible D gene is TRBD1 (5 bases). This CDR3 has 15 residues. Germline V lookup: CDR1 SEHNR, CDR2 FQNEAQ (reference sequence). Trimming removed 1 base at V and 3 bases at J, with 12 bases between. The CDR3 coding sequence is TGTGCCAGCAGCTTAGATAGCAGGGTGTACACTGAAGCTTTCTTT. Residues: CASSLDSRVYTEAFF.